This T cell receptor beta chain was found in a study of blood T cells in healthy people across ages. Background on the study: There was about one barcoded beta molecule captured by template switching per two T cells.

The CDR3 sequence is 14 residues long. Trimming removed 5 bases from V and 4 bases from J, with 14 bases in between. A second PCR of about 7 to 11 cycles used a sample-barcoded 5' primer and a J-beta primer mix. TCRdb fed the 5' RACE reads into MiXCR, producing one record per CDR3 protein. The repertoire holds some 550,000 distinct CDR3 sequences, with less than 60% as singletons. As for this clonotype: The antigen is not known.

Points from the study as a whole: While age rose, TCR beta diversity per million T cells dropped in a roughly linear way. A greater number of naive CD4+ cells and higher diversity distinguished long-lived donors from aged donors.

The TCR originated in a man aged 80 or over in good health. The chain carries TRBV12-3 or TRBV12-4 and TRBJ1-2; a possible D gene is TRBD1 (6 bases). Sequencing input: blood. The DNA for the CDR3 is TGTGCCAGCAGTCGCGGGGGGCTCGGCTATGGCTACACCTTC. Its translation is CASSRGGLGYGYTF.